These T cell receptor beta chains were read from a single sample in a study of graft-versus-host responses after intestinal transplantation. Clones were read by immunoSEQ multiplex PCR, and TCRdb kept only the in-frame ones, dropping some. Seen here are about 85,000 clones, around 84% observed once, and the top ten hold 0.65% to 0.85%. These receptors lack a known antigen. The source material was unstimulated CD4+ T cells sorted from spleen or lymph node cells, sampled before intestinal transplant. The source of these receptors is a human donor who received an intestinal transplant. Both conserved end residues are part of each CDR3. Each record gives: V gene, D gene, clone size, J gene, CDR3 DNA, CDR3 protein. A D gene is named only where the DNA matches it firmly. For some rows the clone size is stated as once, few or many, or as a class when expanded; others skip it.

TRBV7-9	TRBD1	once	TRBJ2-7	TGTGCCAGCAGCTTAATGGATTCAGACAGGGGACTTAGGCAGTACTTC	CASSLMDSDRGLRQYF
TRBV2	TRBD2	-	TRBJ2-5	TGTGCCAGCAGTCCGGGACTAGCAAATACGGAGACCCAGTACTTC	CASSPGLANTETQYF
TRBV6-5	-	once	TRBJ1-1	TGTGCCAGCAGTTACACAGGGTCTAACACTGAAGCTTTCTTT	CASSYTGSNTEAFF
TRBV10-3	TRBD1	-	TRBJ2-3	TGTGCCATCAGGAGGGGGCGCGAGGGTCCAGATACGCAGTATTTT	CAIRRGREGPDTQYF
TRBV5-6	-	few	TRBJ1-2	TGTGCCAGCAGCTTGTATCTCAGTAACTATGGCTACACCTTC	CASSLYLSNYGYTF
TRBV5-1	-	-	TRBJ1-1	TGCGCCAGCAGCTTGTCGAGGGAGACTGAAGCTTTCTTT	CASSLSRETEAFF
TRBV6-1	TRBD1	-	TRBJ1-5	TGTGCCAGCGGAGGGGGCGGCGTCAAGCCCCAGCATTTT	CASGGGGVKPQHF
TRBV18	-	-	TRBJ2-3	TGTGCCAGCTCACTACTATCGGCAGATACGCAGTATTTT	CASSLLSADTQYF
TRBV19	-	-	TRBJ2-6	TGTGCCACCAAGAGCCCTTCTGGGGCCAACGTCCTGACTTTC	CATKSPSGANVLTF
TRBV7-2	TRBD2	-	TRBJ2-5	TGTGCCAGCAGCAGGGGACTAGCGCTCCAAGAGACCCAGTACTTC	CASSRGLALQETQYF
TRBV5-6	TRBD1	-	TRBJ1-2	TGTGCCAGCAGCCGGCAGGGGGCGCGTGTTAACTATGGCTACACCTTC	CASSRQGARVNYGYTF
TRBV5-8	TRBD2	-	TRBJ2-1	TGTGCCAGCAGCTTTAGCGGGAGAGAATACAATGAGCAGTTCTTC	CASSFSGREYNEQFF
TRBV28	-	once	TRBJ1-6	TGTGCCAGCAGACCCGGCCAGTCTTCCTCGGGATCCTATAATTCACCCCTCCACTTT	CASRPGQSSSGSYNSPLHF
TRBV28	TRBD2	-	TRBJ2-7	TGTGCCAGCAGCCAGAGCGGGGGGGAGTACGAGCAGTACTTC	CASSQSGGEYEQYF
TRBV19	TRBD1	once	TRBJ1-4	TGTGCCAGTAGTATGGGGGACAGGCCAAACGAAAAACTGTTTTTT	CASSMGDRPNEKLFF
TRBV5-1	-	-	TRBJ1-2	TGCGCCAGCAGCCCCGTGGGGGGTGGCTATGGCTACACCTTC	CASSPVGGGYGYTF
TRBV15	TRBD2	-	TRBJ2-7	TGTGCCACCAGCCCGCGGGGGAGAAGCCCCGAGCAGTACTTC	CATSPRGRSPEQYF
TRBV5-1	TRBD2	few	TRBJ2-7	TGCGCCAGCAGTGGGGTTCAACCTAGCGGGGGGCCCTACGAGCAGTACTTC	CASSGVQPSGGPYEQYF
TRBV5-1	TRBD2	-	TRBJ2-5	TGCGCCAGCAGCTTGGCTAGCGGGGCGGAGACCCAGTACTTC	CASSLASGAETQYF
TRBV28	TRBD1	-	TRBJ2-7	TGTGCCAGCAGTTCTGCGGGGACAGGAGTCTCCTACGAGCAGTACTTC	CASSSAGTGVSYEQYF
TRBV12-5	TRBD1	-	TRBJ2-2	TGTGCTAGTGGTTTTGGACAGGGATTGAACACCGGGGAGCTGTTTTTT	CASGFGQGLNTGELFF
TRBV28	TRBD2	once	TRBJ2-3	TGTGCCAGCAGTGTTAGCGGGAGTCCAGATACGCAGTATTTT	CASSVSGSPDTQYF
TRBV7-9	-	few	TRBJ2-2	TGTGCCAGCATGTTGGCAGAGAACACCGGGGAGCTGTTTTTT	CASMLAENTGELFF
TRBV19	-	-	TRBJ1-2	TGTGCCAGACAAGTATCTGATTCGGCCGGACATAACTATGGCTACACCTTC	CARQVSDSAGHNYGYTF
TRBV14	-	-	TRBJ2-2	TGTGCCAGCAGCCAAGATCTAGGACTTAGGGCCGGGGAGCTGTTTTTT	CASSQDLGLRAGELFF
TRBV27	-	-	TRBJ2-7	TGTGCCAGCAGCCTGGAAGCGGGTGCCTACGAGCAGTACTTC	CASSLEAGAYEQYF
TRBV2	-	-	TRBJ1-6	TGTGCCAGCAGTTATAGTTTTAATTCACCCCTCCACTTT	CASSYSFNSPLHF
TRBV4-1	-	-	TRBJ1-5	TGCGCCAGCAGCCAAGACGACAGGTCGTTTCAGCCCCAGCATTTT	CASSQDDRSFQPQHF
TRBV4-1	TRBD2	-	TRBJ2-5	TGTGCCAGCAGCCAAAGCGGGGAGCAAGAGACCCAGTACTTC	CASSQSGEQETQYF
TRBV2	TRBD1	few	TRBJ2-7	TGTGCCAGCAGTCTTGGACAGGGGACCGAGCAGTACTTC	CASSLGQGTEQYF
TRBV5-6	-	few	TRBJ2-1	TGTGCCAGCAGCTTGGGGACAGGGAGGGGTAATGAGCAGTTCTTC	CASSLGTGRGNEQFF
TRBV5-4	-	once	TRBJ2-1	TGTGCCAGCAGCCGTTCCCAGGGGTCCTACAATGAGCAGTTCTTC	CASSRSQGSYNEQFF